This note documents a single TCR beta chain sequence. The antigen is not known. The data were obtained in a study of radiotherapy plus CTLA-4 blockade in lung cancer. About the research overall: Among patients, 15% to 20% showed objective responses, and approximately 30% had disease control.

Study results and caveats: Together with interferon-beta, which increased in serum after radiation, early dynamic changes in blood T cell clones were reportedly the best predictors of response. TCR clones of tumor origin grew in blood after radiotherapy plus ipilimumab.

CTLA-4 blockade with ipilimumab, together with focal radiation, was given to patients with chemo-refractory metastatic non-small-cell lung cancer. CDR1 and CDR2 from the germline V gene are SGHRS and YFSETQ. V was trimmed by 4 bases and J by 0 bases, leaving 23 bases between them. There are 19 residues in the CDR3. Produced via immunoSEQ multiplex PCR; TCRdb's table is partial and in-frame only. The profile shows roughly 75,000 clones, about 78% of them singletons. This receptor was identified in a human donor with non-small cell lung cancer whose response to radiotherapy plus ipilimumab could not be evaluated. Some clones in this sample may be carry-over from other donors' samples. This chain connects TRBV5-1 to TRBJ2-4, with a weak D call TRBD2 (6 bases). Sequences were derived from peripheral blood, sampled from a patient treated with radiotherapy plus ipilimumab. The CDR3 sequence is CASSPGTLHGALAKNIQYF. The CDR3 DNA reads TGCGCCAGCAGCCCGGGGACTCTTCATGGGGCTTTAGCCAAAAACATTCAGTACTTC.